One and the same sample provided the 18 T cell receptor beta chains below, sequenced in a study of CXCR3-negative and CXCR3-positive naive CD8 T cells. General study findings and limits: CXCR3-expressing naive cells carried TRB CDR3s more hydrophobic than those of CXCR3-negative naive cells.

Their antigens are not known. The TRB libraries of cDNA were built by UMI-labeled 5' RACE. One entry per CDR3 protein, without DNA, is what TCRdb gives after re-calling the 5' RACE reads. Its table lists approximately 100,000 distinct CDR3 sequences. Specimen: naive CXCR3+ CD8+ T cells from blood. As to subset: CD45RO-CCR7+CD27+CD95- naive CD8+ T cells expressing CXCR3 (TNR3+). Every receptor here comes from a human donor in good health. Some clones in this sample may be carry-over from other donors' samples.

The V call is TRBV15, the J call TRBJ1-1; the TCRdb call, TRBD1, lacks DNA for checking. CDR1 and CDR2 (germline): LNHNV, YYDKDF (reference sequence). This CDR3 region has 13 residues. CDR3 sequence: CATSRGAGTEAFF.

The chain recombines TRBV7-9 with TRBJ2-6; TCRdb selects TRBD1, and the lack of DNA leaves this call unchecked. This CDR3 has 19 residues. Germline loops: CDR1 SEHNR, CDR2 FQNEAQ (reference sequence). The CDR3 protein is CASSDRTGGSITGANVLTF. The full variable domain, in which reference TRBV7-9 and TRBJ2-6 provide the parts outside the CDR3, is DTGVSQNPRHKITKRGQNVTFRCDPISEHNRLYWYRQTLGQGPEFLTYFQNEAQLEKSRLLSDRFSAERPKGSFSTLEIQRTEQGDSAMYLCASSDRTGGSITGANVLTFGAGSRLTVL.

The chain links TRBV9 to TRBJ2-7. The length of the CDR3 is 15 residues. The germline V gene has CDR1 SGDLS and CDR2 YYNGEE. CDR3 region: CASSVVAESSYEQYF. Drawing the rest from reference TRBV9 and TRBJ2-7, the complete variable domain is DSGVTQTPKHLITATGQRVTLRCSPRSGDLSVYWYQQSLDQGLQFLIQYYNGEERAKGNILERFSAQQFPDLHSELNLSSLELGDSALYFCASSVVAESSYEQYFGPGTRLTVT.

This chain uses TRBV6-2 or TRBV6-3 with TRBJ2-7; TCRdb's assignment of TRBD2 cannot be checked, as there is no DNA. The CDR3 consists of 15 residues. Germline assignment: CDR1 MNHEY and CDR2 SVGEGT. The CDR3 is CASSRGGTSVYEQYF.

This chain joins TRBV6-5 and TRBJ2-1; TCRdb's assignment of TRBD2 cannot be checked, as there is no DNA. The CDR3 has 17 amino acids. Germline V gene lookup returns CDR1 MNHEY and CDR2 SVGAGI. The CDR3 spells CASRVTASGGGYNEQFF.

The J gene is TRBJ1-1, the V gene TRBV20-1; with no DNA, the TCRdb D assignment of TRBD1 cannot be verified. The CDR3 runs to 13 residues. The germline V gene encodes CDR1 DFQATT and CDR2 SNEGSKA (reference sequence). The CDR3 is CSASGELNTEAFF.

The V gene is TRBV21-1, the J gene TRBJ1-4. TRBV21-1 is assigned pseudogene status. This CDR3 has 13 amino acids. The CDR3 loop is CATIASPVEKLFF.

V and J are TRBV23-1 and TRBJ2-5; checking the TCRdb D call of TRBD1 is not possible without DNA. TRBV23-1 is an open reading frame, and its role is uncertain. CDR3 length: 16 residues. The chain's CDR3 is CASSPRTGWGLETQYF.

The chain's CDR3 is CAIGSLYSYEQYF. The V gene is TRBV7-9, the J gene TRBJ2-7. Germline V gives CDR1 SEHNR, CDR2 FQNEAQ (reference sequence). The CDR3 runs to 13 residues.

The chain is built from TRBV5-1 and TRBJ1-4. There are 17 residues in the CDR3. Germline V CDR1 and CDR2: SGHRS, YFSETQ. The CDR3 is CASSLDSWVAANEKLFF.

J is TRBJ2-3 and V is TRBV2. This CDR3 comprises 13 residues. Germline loops: CDR1 SNHLY, CDR2 FYNNEI. The chain's CDR3 is CASSVTPGDTQYF.

This chain links TRBV9 with TRBJ1-1; the D call from TCRdb, TRBD1, cannot be confirmed without DNA. The CDR3 consists of 15 residues. Germline V lookup: CDR1 SGDLS, CDR2 YYNGEE. CDR3: CASSVGDSFYTEAFF.

This rearrangement joins TRBV10-1 to TRBJ1-1. There are 15 residues in the CDR3. From germline, CDR1 is WNHNN and CDR2 SYGVQD (reference sequence). This chain's CDR3 is CASSESRGINTEAFF.

The genes are TRBV6-5 and TRBJ2-7; TCRdb selects TRBD1, and the lack of DNA leaves this call unchecked. This CDR3 comprises 16 residues. Germline-derived CDR1 and CDR2 are MNHEY and SVGAGI. CDR3 loop: CASIRQAGLSSYEQYF.

This chain joins TRBV9 and TRBJ1-1; with no DNA, the TCRdb D assignment of TRBD1 cannot be verified. The CDR3 is 13 amino acids. CDR1 SGDLS and CDR2 YYNGEE come from the germline V gene. The CDR3 sequence: CASSTDSDLEAFF.

The chain links TRBV29-1 to TRBJ2-2; without DNA, the TCRdb call of TRBD1 cannot be checked. Germline V gene data show CDR1 as SQVTM and CDR2 as ANQGSEA. The CDR3 sequence is 12 residues long. CDR3 residues: CSVATGGGELFF.

The chain uses TRBV5-1 and TRBJ1-1. The germline gives CDR1 SGHRS, CDR2 YFSETQ. The CDR3 sequence is 13 residues long. The CDR3 reads CASSLRGATEAFF.

The rearrangement links TRBV20-1 to TRBJ2-7; lacking DNA, the TRBD2 call made by TCRdb goes unchecked. Germline V gene data show CDR1 as DFQATT and CDR2 as SNEGSKA (reference sequence). CDR3 size: 14 residues. CDR3 protein: CSAKTGLADYEQYF.